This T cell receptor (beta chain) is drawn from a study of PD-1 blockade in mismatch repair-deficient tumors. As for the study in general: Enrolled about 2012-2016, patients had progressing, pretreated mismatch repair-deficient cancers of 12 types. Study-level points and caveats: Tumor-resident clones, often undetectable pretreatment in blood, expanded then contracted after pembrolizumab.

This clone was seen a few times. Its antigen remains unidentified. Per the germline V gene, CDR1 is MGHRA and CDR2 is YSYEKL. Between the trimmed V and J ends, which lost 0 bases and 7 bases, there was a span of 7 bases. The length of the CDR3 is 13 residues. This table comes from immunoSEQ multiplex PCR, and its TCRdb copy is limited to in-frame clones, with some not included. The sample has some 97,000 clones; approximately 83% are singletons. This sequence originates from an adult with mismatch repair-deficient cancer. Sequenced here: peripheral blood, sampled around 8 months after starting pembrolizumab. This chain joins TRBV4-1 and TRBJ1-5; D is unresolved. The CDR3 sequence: CASSQDFRQPQHF. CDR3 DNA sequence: TGCGCCAGCAGCCAAGATTTTAGGCAGCCCCAGCATTTT.